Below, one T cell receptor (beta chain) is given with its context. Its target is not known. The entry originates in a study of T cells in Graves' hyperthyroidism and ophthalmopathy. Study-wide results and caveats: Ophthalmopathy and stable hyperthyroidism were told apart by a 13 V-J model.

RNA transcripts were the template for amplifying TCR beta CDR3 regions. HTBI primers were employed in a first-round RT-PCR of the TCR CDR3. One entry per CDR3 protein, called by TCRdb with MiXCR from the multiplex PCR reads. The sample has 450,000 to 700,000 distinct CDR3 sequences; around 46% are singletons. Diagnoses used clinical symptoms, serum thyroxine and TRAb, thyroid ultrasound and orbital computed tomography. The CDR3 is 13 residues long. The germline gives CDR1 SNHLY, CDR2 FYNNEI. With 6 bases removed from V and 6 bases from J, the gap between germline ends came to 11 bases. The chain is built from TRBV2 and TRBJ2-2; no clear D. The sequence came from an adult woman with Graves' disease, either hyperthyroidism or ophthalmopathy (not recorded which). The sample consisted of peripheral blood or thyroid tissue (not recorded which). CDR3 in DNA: TGTGCCAGCAGCAGGTTTGAGGCCGGGGAGCTGTTTTTT. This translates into CASSRFEAGELFF.